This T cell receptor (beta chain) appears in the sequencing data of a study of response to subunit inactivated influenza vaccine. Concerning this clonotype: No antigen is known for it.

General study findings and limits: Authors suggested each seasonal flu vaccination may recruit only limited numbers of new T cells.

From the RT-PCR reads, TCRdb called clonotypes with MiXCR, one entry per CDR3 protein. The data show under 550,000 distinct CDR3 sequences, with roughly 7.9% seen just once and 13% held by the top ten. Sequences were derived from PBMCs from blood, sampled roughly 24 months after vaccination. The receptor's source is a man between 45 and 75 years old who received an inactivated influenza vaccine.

The CDR3 reads CASSPTRGKVAQYF. CDR3 coding DNA: TGTGCCAGCAGCCCTACTCGGGGGAAGGTGGCCCAGTACTTC. This chain uses TRBV3-1 with TRBJ2-5; tentatively, D is TRBD2 (6 bases). The germline CDR1 and CDR2 sequences are LGHDT and YNNKEL (reference sequence). The CDR3 sequence is 14 residues long. V was trimmed by 4 bases and J by 9 bases, leaving 18 bases between them.